This T cell receptor (beta chain) was sequenced during a study of blood T cell repertoires in COVID-19. As for the study in general: Nucleic acid was either cDNA or gDNA, and it came from T cells, B-cell-depleted T cells, or PBMCs.

Per the germline V gene, CDR1 is SGHDN and CDR2 is FVKESK. The CDR3 spans 18 residues. Trimming removed 0 bases from V and 1 base from J; junction bases left unmatched: 10. Sequencing used immunoSEQ multiplex PCR; TCRdb keeps in-frame clones, though not all of them. The top ten hold 3.9% of the sample, which has approximately 88,000 clones, just over 90% seen once. Sequencing used peripheral blood. The genes are TRBV14 and TRBJ1-1; 8 bases fit TRBD1. The clonotype comes from a woman aged 45-65 years in a cohort sampled during active COVID-19. The CDR3 DNA reads TGTGCCAGCAGCCAAGAATCGGTTCGTGGGACAGGGAACACTGAAGCTTTCTTT. Translated, it gives CASSQESVRGTGNTEAFF.